One sample yielded the 21 T cell receptor beta chains listed below, sequenced in a study of T-cell memory formation after mild COVID-19. TCRdb processed the 5' RACE reads anew with MiXCR; each CDR3 protein has one entry. Here the sample spans about 210,000 distinct CDR3 sequences, roughly 30% being singletons. Specimen: PBMCs or a T cell subset sorted from them (not recorded which). Source of these receptors: an adult woman who had mild COVID-19 (a few samples of this study predate the infection). Cell type and time point are not known.

This clonotype was recorded only once. The chain has TRBV6-5 and TRBJ1-2; 8 nucleotides align to TRBD1. The junction had 13 bases not matched to a gene; V was cut back by 6 bases and J by 7 bases. This CDR3 has 15 amino acids. Germline CDR1 reads MNHEY; CDR2 reads SVGAGI. The CDR3 loop is CASRVDRAAFTGYTF. CDR3 sequence (DNA): TGTGCCAGCAGGGTGGACAGGGCGGCGTTTACTGGCTACACCTTC.

V usage is TRBV12-3 or TRBV12-4 and J usage is TRBJ2-5, with D maybe TRBD1 (6 bases). The CDR3 is 11 amino acids. The V gene lost 5 bases and the J gene lost 11 bases, with 12 bases spanning the gap. CDR3 protein: CASSTGTQQYF. DNA of the CDR3: TGTGCCAGCAGTACCGGGACACAACAGTACTTC.

This clonotype was seen a handful of times. The chain has TRBV5-5 and TRBJ1-2; D not certain. CDR3 length equals 14 residues. The germline V and J ends were trimmed by 4 bases and 6 bases, with 16 bases remaining between them. Looked up from germline, CDR1 is SGHKS and CDR2 is YYEKEE (reference sequence). CDR3 loop: CASSRGPEMDGYTF. CDR3 in DNA: TGTGCCAGCAGCCGAGGGCCCGAAATGGATGGCTACACCTTC.

This chain connects TRBV2 to TRBJ2-2; D call uncertain. V was pared by 8 bases and J by 0 bases, with 10 bases between. The CDR3 extends over 14 amino acids. The V gene's germline CDR1 is SNHLY and CDR2 FYNNEI. The chain's CDR3 is CASQLSPNTGELFF. CDR3 DNA sequence: TGTGCCAGCCAGTTGAGTCCGAACACCGGGGAGCTGTTTTTT.

V and J are TRBV7-8 and TRBJ2-3, with 7 bases aligning to TRBD1. J gave up 2 bases and V 3 bases, and 5 bases lay outside the gene matches. Germline values: CDR1 SGHVS, CDR2 FQNEAQ. The CDR3 consists of 15 residues. CDR3 in DNA: TGTGCCAGCAGCTTGGGACAGATCCTCACAGATACGCAGTATTTT. Its translation is CASSLGQILTDTQYF.

The chain couples TRBV9 to TRBJ1-3; D call uncertain. The germline V gene has CDR1 SGDLS and CDR2 YYNGEE. V was clipped by 0 bases and J by 5 bases, with 9 bases between them. This CDR3 is built from 14 residues. For the CDR3, the DNA is TGTGCCAGCAGCGTAGGAGGGATCAGAAACACCATATATTTT. It codes for CASSVGGIRNTIYF.

This clonotype was seen a handful of times. The rearrangement joins TRBV6-1 to TRBJ1-2, with D unclear. The CDR3 spans 12 residues. V lost 4 bases, J lost 8 bases, and 11 bases lay in between. The germline V gene has CDR1 MNHNS and CDR2 SASEGT. CDR3 amino acids: CASSARFGGYTF. The CDR3 nucleotides read TGTGCCAGCAGTGCGCGATTTGGCGGCTACACCTTC.

This clonotype was recorded a few times. The chain employs TRBV29-1 and TRBJ1-2; no reliable D call. The germline V and J ends were trimmed by 7 bases and 1 base, with 7 bases remaining between them. The CDR3 runs to 11 residues. The V gene's germline CDR1 is SQVTM and CDR2 ANQGSEA. The CDR3 is CSGGVNYGYTF. CDR3 nucleotide sequence: TGCAGCGGTGGAGTTAACTATGGCTACACCTTC.

This clonotype has a handful of counts. Written as DNA, the CDR3 is TGCAGTGCTAGAAGACGTACCTCCTACGAGCAGTACTTC. Translation: CSARRRTSYEQYF. The chain uses TRBV20-1 and TRBJ2-7; D unclear. The CDR3 extends over 13 amino acids. V was clipped by 2 bases and J by 0 bases, with 8 bases between them. The germline gives CDR1 DFQATT, CDR2 SNEGSKA (reference sequence).

The V and J genes are TRBV5-6 and TRBJ2-2; TRBD2 matches at 9 bases. Germline values: CDR1 SGHDT, CDR2 YYEEEE. V dropped 1 base and J dropped 10; count of bases not matched to a gene: 5. The CDR3 has 14 residues. CDR3 coding DNA: TGTGCCAGCAGCTTGAGCGGGGGGCCGTTGGAGCTGTTTTTT. Its protein is CASSLSGGPLELFF.

There are a few counts of this clonotype. The CDR3 nucleotides are TGCGCCAGCAGCTTATCCCCGAAAAATGAGCAGTTCTTC. It specifies CASSLSPKNEQFF. The chain combines TRBV5-1 with TRBJ2-1; no reliable D call. The CDR3 runs to 13 residues. Looked up from germline, CDR1 is SGHRS and CDR2 is YFSETQ. Trimming took 2 bases from V and 7 from J, leaving 10 bases between them.

This sequence joins TRBV5-1 and TRBJ1-1; D possibly corresponds to TRBD1 (5 bases). This CDR3 comprises 15 residues. In germline, CDR1 is SGHRS, CDR2 YFSETQ. V was clipped by 5 bases and J by 5 bases, with 19 bases between them. CDR3 nucleotides: TGCGCCAGCAGTTCGGATGTTGGGGCGCGAACTGAAGCTTTCTTT. Translating it yields CASSSDVGARTEAFF.

This rearrangement joins TRBV3-1 to TRBJ1-1; 8 bases align to TRBD1. Germline V CDR1 and CDR2: LGHDT, YNNKEL (reference sequence). With 4 bases clipped from V and 4 bases from J, the junction kept 5 bases outside the gene matches. This CDR3 region has 14 residues. The CDR3 nucleotides are TGTGCCAGCAGCCCCCACAGGGGGGGCACTGAAGCTTTCTTT. It codes for CASSPHRGGTEAFF.

This chain connects TRBV19 to TRBJ2-1; possibly TRBD2 for D (6 bases). Trimming cost V 9 bases and J 14 bases, with 14 bases left between them. The CDR3 is 10 amino acids. The germline V gene encodes CDR1 LNHDA and CDR2 SQIVND (reference sequence). In DNA, the CDR3 is TGTGCCAGCCGGGGGACCGGGGAGTTCTTC. It yields the protein CASRGTGEFF.

This clonotype was observed a handful of times. This sequence joins TRBV6-2 or TRBV6-3 and TRBJ1-1, with D maybe TRBD1 (5 bases). CDR1 and CDR2 (germline): MNHEY, SVGEGT. The CDR3 extends over 18 amino acids. V lost 7 bases and J lost 3, with 27 bases in between. CDR3 residues: CASKKSNQGSGWDTEAFF. CDR3 bases: TGTGCCAGCAAAAAAAGTAACCAGGGCTCCGGTTGGGACACTGAAGCTTTCTTT.

This clonotype was seen a handful of times. This chain connects TRBV5-1 to TRBJ2-1, with 11 bases identical to TRBD2. V trimming: 5 bases; J trimming: 5 bases; junction bases outside the gene matches: 15. Germline V gene data show CDR1 as SGHRS and CDR2 as YFSETQ. The CDR3 sequence is 18 residues long. CDR3 nucleotides: TGCGCCAGCAGTTACCCCACGATTAGCGGGAGGGCCGACAATGAGCAGTTCTTC. It translates to CASSYPTISGRADNEQFF.

The chain has TRBV5-1 and TRBJ2-1; D unresolved. Germline loops: CDR1 SGHRS, CDR2 YFSETQ. Trimming removed 1 base from V and 2 bases from J, with 10 bases in between. The CDR3 loop spans 15 amino acids. The CDR3 is CASSLITGTYNEQFF. In DNA form, the CDR3 reads TGCGCCAGCAGCTTGATTACGGGTACCTACAATGAGCAGTTCTTC.

This chain connects TRBV24-1 to TRBJ1-5; D is unclear. Germline loops: CDR1 KGHDR, CDR2 SFDVKD. This CDR3 region has 13 residues. Trimming took off 4 bases at V and 5 bases at J, with 8 bases between the two ends. CDR3 loop: CATSESVYQPQHF. The CDR3, as DNA: TGTGCCACCAGTGAGTCCGTTTATCAGCCCCAGCATTTT.

The gene calls are TRBV20-1 and TRBJ2-3, with TRBD2 matching 13 bases. Germline V gives CDR1 DFQATT, CDR2 SNEGSKA (reference sequence). CDR3 length: 13 amino acids. The DNA for the CDR3 is TGCAGCACTAGCGGGGGGGGGACAGATACGCAGTATTTT. Amino acid sequence: CSTSGGGTDTQYF.

The rearrangement joins TRBV30 to TRBJ1-1, with D unclear. The V end was cut by 2 bases, the J end by 5 bases, with 15 bases between. This CDR3 is built from 14 residues. The V gene's germline CDR1 is GTSNPN and CDR2 SVGIG (reference sequence). CDR3 amino acids: CAWSPLGVGTEAFF. The CDR3 coding sequence is TGTGCCTGGAGTCCTCTCGGAGTCGGTACTGAAGCTTTCTTT.

This clonotype occurred a few times. The chain carries TRBV5-1 and TRBJ2-1; D is undetermined. The CDR3 is 14 residues long. Trimming took off 7 bases at V and 5 bases at J, with 16 bases between the two ends. Germline V gives CDR1 SGHRS, CDR2 YFSETQ. This CDR3 is CASLGSFQNNEQFF. CDR3 DNA sequence: TGCGCCAGCCTAGGTAGTTTTCAGAACAATGAGCAGTTCTTC.